The 21 T cell receptor beta chains below all came from one sample that was sequenced in a study of T cells in localized non-small cell lung cancer. Some clones are missing from TCRdb's copy, which holds only in-frame ones; the method was immunoSEQ multiplex PCR. This sample carries 28,000 or so clones, around 93% of them seen once, and the ten largest clones take 4% to 4.5%. This material consisted of peripheral blood, taken before any cancer treatment. The receptors stem from a female donor older than 55 with stage II squamous cell lung carcinoma.

This chain joins TRBV28 and TRBJ1-5; D remains ambiguous. CDR3 size: 14 residues. The V end lost 3 bases, the J end lost 5 bases, and 11 bases lay between the germline ends. Germline lookup yields CDR1 MDHEN and CDR2 SYDVKM. The CDR3 protein is CASSLTAPHQPQHF. The DNA of the CDR3 is TGTGCCAGCAGTTTGACCGCCCCCCATCAGCCCCAGCATTTT.

This clone was seen just once. The J gene is TRBJ1-2, the V gene TRBV9; D remains unclear. Germline loops: CDR1 SGDLS, CDR2 YYNGEE. V lost 0 bases, J lost 4 bases, and 10 bases lay in between. The CDR3 totals 14 residues. The CDR3 reads CASSVAKAAYGYTF. In nucleotides, the CDR3 is TGTGCCAGCAGCGTAGCTAAGGCAGCCTATGGCTACACCTTC.

The chain links TRBV19 to TRBJ2-5; D is undetermined. The germline V and J ends were trimmed by 5 bases and 3 bases, with 4 bases remaining between them. The CDR3 runs 11 residues. Germline loops: CDR1 LNHDA, CDR2 SQIVND (reference sequence). Here the CDR3 reads CASSLKETQYF. The CDR3 DNA is TGTGCCAGTAGTCTCAAAGAGACCCAGTACTTC.

The chain is built from TRBV2 and TRBJ2-7, with TRBD2 identical over 8 bases. V shed 3 bases and J 2 bases; nucleotides not matched to a gene: 9. Germline CDR1 is SNHLY and CDR2 is FYNNEI. This CDR3 contains 16 residues. The CDR3 DNA reads as TGTGCCAGCAGTGACATCTCTTCCGGGGGGGCCTACGAGCAGTACTTC. Translation: CASSDISSGGAYEQYF.

The genes are TRBV2 and TRBJ2-7, with D uncertain. The CDR3 consists of 14 residues. From germline, CDR1 is SNHLY and CDR2 FYNNEI. Deletions cut 4 bases from V and 0 bases from J, with 10 bases between. The CDR3 sequence: CASSVSDLSYEQYF. The DNA for the CDR3 is TGTGCCAGCAGTGTTAGTGATCTCTCCTACGAGCAGTACTTC.

The chain couples TRBV5-8 to TRBJ1-5, with D unresolved. V was clipped by 0 bases and J by 7 bases, with 14 bases between them. CDR1 and CDR2 (germline): SGHTS, YDEGEE. The CDR3 covers 15 residues. In DNA, the CDR3 is TGTGCCAGCAGCTTGGCCTTAGTAGGGAAACAGCCCCAGCATTTT. Translation: CASSLALVGKQPQHF.

This chain connects TRBV5-1 to TRBJ1-3; tentative D call: TRBD1 (5 bases). CDR1 is SGHRS, CDR2 YFSETQ, per germline. Trimming left V 4 bases short and J 0 bases short, with 11 bases between. The CDR3 is 15 amino acids. CDR3 protein: CASSPGHSSGNTIYF. The CDR3 nucleotides read TGCGCCAGCAGCCCCGGACACAGCTCTGGAAACACCATATATTTT.

This clone was detected once. The chain couples TRBV11-2 to TRBJ2-5, with TRBD2 matching over 8 bases. V lost 1 base, J lost 6 bases, and 7 bases stayed unmatched. This CDR3 is 15 amino acids long. The V gene's germline CDR1 is SGHAT and CDR2 FQNNGV. The CDR3 nucleotides are TGTGCCAGCAGCTTAGGCGGGACTAGGTGGCAGACCCAGTACTTC. Protein: CASSLGGTRWQTQYF. Based on the CDR3 plus reference TRBV11-2 and TRBJ2-5, the full variable domain is EAGVAQSPRYKIIEKRQSVAFWCNPISGHATLYWYQQILGQGPKLLIQFQNNGVVDDSQLPKDRFSAERLKGVDSTLKIQPAKLEDSAVYLCASSLGGTRWQTQYFGPGTRLLVL.

The rearrangement uses TRBV13 and TRBJ1-1; D remains ambiguous. The germline gives CDR1 PRHDT, CDR2 FYEKMQ (reference sequence). The CDR3 totals 15 residues. With 0 bases removed from V and 4 bases from J, the gap between germline ends came to 12 bases. CDR3 sequence reads: CASSLGRRRVTEAFF. The CDR3 DNA follows: TGTGCCAGCAGCTTAGGCCGGAGGAGGGTCACTGAAGCTTTCTTT.

The chain recombines TRBV28 with TRBJ2-5; no clear D. The germline CDR1 and CDR2 sequences are MDHEN and SYDVKM. V was clipped by 7 bases and J by 5 bases, with 8 bases between them. The CDR3 contains 11 residues. DNA of the CDR3: TGTGCCAGCATGGTTAGGGAGACCCAGTACTTC. Its protein is CASMVRETQYF.

This chain joins TRBV5-1 and TRBJ1-4, with a possible D match to TRBD1 (6 bases). CDR1 is SGHRS and CDR2 is YFSETQ in the germline V gene. The V gene lost 5 bases and the J gene lost 2 bases, with 10 bases spanning the gap. The CDR3 sequence is 14 residues long. CDR3 in amino acids: CASRQQGTNEKLFF. The CDR3, as DNA: TGCGCCAGCAGACAACAGGGCACTAATGAAAAACTGTTTTTT.

This clone has only one observation. CDR3 amino acids: CASSFMETQYF. CDR3 bases: TGTGCCAGCAGCTTTATGGAGACCCAGTACTTC. The chain carries TRBV11-2 and TRBJ2-5; D remains unclear. The V gene's germline CDR1 is SGHAT and CDR2 FQNNGV. The V and J ends lost 3 bases and 5 bases respectively, with 4 bases between them. This CDR3 has 11 residues.

The rearrangement links TRBV9 to TRBJ1-1, with D tentatively TRBD1 (5 bases). The CDR3 is 12 amino acids. Germline values: CDR1 SGDLS, CDR2 YYNGEE. V lost 6 bases and J lost 11, with 17 bases in between. CDR3 sequence reads: CASNGGYGEAFF. Written as DNA, the CDR3 is TGTGCCAGCAACGGGGGGTACGGTGAGGCTTTCTTT.

The chain couples TRBV6-6 to TRBJ2-7; the match to TRBD1 covers 8 bases. Per the germline V gene, CDR1 is MNHNY and CDR2 is SVGAGI (reference sequence). V shed 5 bases and J 4 bases; nucleotides not matched to a gene: 13. CDR3 length equals 16 residues. The CDR3, as DNA: TGTGCCAGCAGTGGCCCCAGGGGGCTAATCGAGTACGAGCAGTACTTC. Translated, it gives CASSGPRGLIEYEQYF.

The V and J genes are TRBV5-4 and TRBJ2-7; 10 bases map to TRBD1. The germline gives CDR1 SGHNT, CDR2 YYREEE (reference sequence). The CDR3 length is 14 residues. V was pared by 9 bases and J by 1 base, with 7 bases of the junction left unmatched. The CDR3 DNA sequence: TGTGCCACTTCACGGGACAGGGGTTCCTACGAGCAGTACTTC. This codes for CATSRDRGSYEQYF.

The table lists this clone with a count of one. The chain recombines TRBV14 with TRBJ2-1, with 8 positions matching TRBD2. The CDR3 loop spans 15 amino acids. Looked up from germline, CDR1 is SGHDN and CDR2 is FVKESK. The J segment lost 8 bases and the V segment lost 4 bases, leaving 10 bases of the junction unmatched. CDR3 bases: TGTGCCAGCAGCCCACGGGAGGGCCGCGGGCATGAGCAGTTCTTC. It encodes CASSPREGRGHEQFF.

This clone was recorded a few times. The gene calls are TRBV18 and TRBJ2-5; D tentatively fits TRBD1 or TRBD2 (5 bases each). The CDR3 has 14 residues. The germline V and J ends were trimmed by 4 bases and 2 bases, with 11 bases remaining between them. In germline, CDR1 is KGHSH, CDR2 LQKENI. CDR3 DNA sequence: TGTGCCAGCTCACGACCGGGACCGCAAGAGACCCAGTACTTC. It encodes CASSRPGPQETQYF.

The genes are TRBV7-2 and TRBJ1-2; 8 bases line up with TRBD1. The CDR3 is made up of 15 amino acids. V shed 5 bases and J 0 bases; nucleotides not matched to a gene: 5. CDR1 and CDR2 from the germline V gene are SGHTA and FQGNSA. The CDR3 loop is CASSPQGAANYGYTF. The CDR3 DNA sequence: TGTGCCAGCAGCCCCCAGGGGGCCGCTAACTATGGCTACACCTTC.

This chain links TRBV5-6 with TRBJ2-7; TRBD2 matches at 7 bases. Germline V lookup: CDR1 SGHDT, CDR2 YYEEEE. This CDR3 is built from 14 residues. Germline trimming cut 0 bases from V and 6 bases from J; bases unmatched to any gene: 6. DNA of the CDR3: TGTGCCAGCAGCTTGGGCGTGGGGGAGGGCGAGCAGTACTTC. Translated, it gives CASSLGVGEGEQYF.

The J gene is TRBJ2-7, the V gene TRBV29-1, with D maybe TRBD2 (6 bases). CDR1 is SQVTM and CDR2 is ANQGSEA in the germline V gene. Trimming pared 7 bases from V and 6 bases from J, leaving 19 bases between. The CDR3 sequence is 13 residues long. CDR3 DNA sequence: TGCAGCGCCCTCGAGCAGGGAGGAGGCGAGCAGTACTTC. Protein product: CSALEQGGGEQYF.

The J gene is TRBJ1-3, the V gene TRBV5-4; possible D gene TRBD1, 6 bases. CDR3 length: 14 amino acids. The V and J ends lost 4 bases and 8 bases respectively, with 16 bases between them. Germline V gene lookup returns CDR1 SGHNT and CDR2 YYREEE (reference sequence). In DNA form, the CDR3 reads TGTGCCAGCAGCATTGGGGCAGGGGCGGACACCATATATTTT. It is translated as CASSIGAGADTIYF.